This entry describes one TCR beta chain. This specimen belongs to a study of blood T cell repertoires in COVID-19. As for the study in general: The United States, Italy and Spain were the sources of the acute and convalescent COVID-19 samples. In each case, the material was cDNA or gDNA derived from T cells, B-cell-depleted T cells, or PBMCs.

Trimming cost V 5 bases and J 4 bases; bases outside gene matches: 7. This CDR3 has 16 residues. Germline-derived CDR1 and CDR2 are ENHRY and SYGVKD. Per the authors' pipeline: Amplifying reference gene primers gave estimates of nucleated cell counts. Clones were sequenced by immunoSEQ multiplex PCR, and TCRdb holds only the in-frame ones, with some missing. From that table come the V and J calls and clone size; the DNA was used to work out D and trimming. The data show 150,000 to 200,000 clones, over 80% seen once. The clonotype was recovered from a woman aged 45-65 years with acute or convalescent COVID-19. J is TRBJ2-1 and V is TRBV10-3, with 11 bases that match TRBD1. The sequenced sample was peripheral blood. The DNA for the CDR3 is TGTGCCATCAGTAAGGGACAGGGGGGAGGTTACAATGAGCAGTTCTTC. Translated: CAISKGQGGGYNEQFF.